A selection of T cell receptor beta chains follows, all from one sample in a study of beta chain features in type 1 diabetes. The assay was immunoSEQ multiplex PCR, and TCRdb's table has in-frame clones only and misses some. The sample holds over 100,000 clones; 40% are singletons and the top ten take about 0.07%. Sequenced material: stem cell memory CD4+ T cells from blood. These receptors all come from a woman aged 18-29 years in good health. CDR3s include the opening cysteine and the closing phenylalanine or tryptophan. D genes are given only for firm matches. Only some rows state a clone size, as once, few, many or a class for expanded clones.

>TRBJ2-7|few|TRBV29-1|TRBD1
CSVVGQGKLGEQYF
TGCAGCGTTGTTGGACAGGGGAAACTGGGCGAGCAGTACTTC
>TRBJ2-7|NA|TRBV28|NA
CASSRLVLSYEQYF
TGTGCCAGCAGTCGACTCGTCCTCTCCTACGAGCAGTACTTC
>TRBJ2-1|NA|TRBV5-1|TRBD2
CASRGLAASYNEQFF
TGCGCCAGCAGGGGGCTAGCGGCCTCCTACAATGAGCAGTTCTTC
>TRBJ2-3|once|TRBV9|NA
CASSVGLTPTDTQYF
TGTGCCAGCAGCGTAGGACTAACGCCCACAGATACGCAGTATTTT
>TRBJ2-7|few|TRBV28|NA
CASGKRGLAGLYEQYF
TGTGCCAGCGGCAAAAGGGGGCTAGCGGGCCTTTACGAGCAGTACTTC
>TRBJ2-1|few|TRBV14|NA
CASSQARDVAERYLNEQFF
TGTGCCAGCAGCCAAGCTCGAGACGTCGCGGAGCGCTATCTCAATGAGCAGTTCTTC
>TRBJ1-2|NA|TRBV29-1|TRBD1
CSVGDRVVGGYTF
TGCAGCGTGGGTGACAGGGTAGTAGGTGGCTACACCTTC
>TRBJ1-4|NA|TRBV5-1|TRBD1
CASSLGQGSEKLFF
TGCGCCAGCAGTCTTGGACAGGGGAGTGAAAAACTGTTTTTT
>TRBJ1-1|NA|TRBV4-2|NA
CASSQFPGEAFF
TGTGCCAGCAGCCAATTTCCCGGGGAAGCTTTCTTT
>TRBJ2-3|many|TRBV29-1|TRBD2
CSVGTSGSHTDTQYF
TGCAGCGTCGGGACTAGCGGGAGCCACACAGATACGCAGTATTTT
>TRBJ2-1|NA|TRBV19|TRBD2
CASSLSGVYNEQFF
TGTGCCAGTAGTCTCAGCGGGGTTTACAATGAGCAGTTCTTC
>TRBJ1-1|few|TRBV15|NA
CATSRGRGADTEAFF
TGTGCCACCAGCAGAGGGAGGGGCGCGGACACTGAAGCTTTCTTT
>TRBJ2-1|NA|TRBV2|TRBD2
CATSSQGLAGGYNEQFF
TGTGCCACCAGCAGTCAGGGACTAGCGGGAGGGTACAATGAGCAGTTCTTC
>TRBJ2-7|NA|TRBV6-6|NA
CASTSGGASYEQYF
TGTGCCAGCACCTCCGGTGGGGCCTCCTACGAGCAGTACTTC
>TRBJ2-3|once|TRBV1|NA
CTSSQDQGLAGFVTDTQYF
TGCACCAGCAGCCAAGATCAAGGACTAGCGGGATTTGTGACAGATACGCAGTATTTT
>TRBJ2-3|few|TRBV7-9|TRBD2
CASYRLAGATDTQYF
TGTGCCAGCTACAGACTAGCGGGAGCCACAGATACGCAGTATTTT
>TRBJ2-2|NA|TRBV6-6|TRBD2
CASSFTSGTNTGELFF
TGTGCCAGCAGTTTTACTAGCGGGACGAACACCGGGGAGCTGTTTTTT
>TRBJ2-3|once|TRBV4-2|TRBD2
CASSQVITSGGTDTQYF
TGTGCCAGCAGCCAAGTGATAACTAGCGGGGGCACAGATACGCAGTATTTT
>TRBJ2-7|few|TRBV7-9|NA
CASSFHRLTYEQYF
TGTGCCAGCAGCTTCCACAGGCTGACCTACGAGCAGTACTTC
>TRBJ1-2|NA|TRBV15|TRBD1
CATSRGQGAYGYTF
TGTGCCACCAGCAGAGGACAGGGGGCCTATGGCTACACCTTC
>TRBJ1-3|NA|TRBV13|NA
CASSPGGSGNTIYF
TGTGCCAGCAGCCCCGGGGGCTCTGGAAACACCATATATTTT
>TRBJ1-2|NA|TRBV4-2|NA
CASTLLRQKEKGDGYGYTF
TGTGCCAGCACCCTCCTAAGACAAAAGGAGAAAGGGGATGGGTATGGCTACACCTTC
>TRBJ2-1|NA|TRBV7-2|TRBD2
CASSLDGRYNEQFF
TGTGCCAGCAGCTTAGACGGGAGGTATAATGAGCAGTTCTTC